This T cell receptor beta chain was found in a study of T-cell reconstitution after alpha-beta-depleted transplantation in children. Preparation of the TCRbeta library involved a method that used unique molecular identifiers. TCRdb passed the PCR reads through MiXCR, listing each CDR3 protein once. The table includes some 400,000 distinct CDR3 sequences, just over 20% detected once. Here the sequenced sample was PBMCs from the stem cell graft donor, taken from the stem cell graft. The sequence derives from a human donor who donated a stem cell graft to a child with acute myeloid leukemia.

In nucleotides, the CDR3 is TGCAGTGCTAGAGTACGTTCGGGACTAGCGGGATTTAACAATGAGCAGTTCTTC. This gives the protein CSARVRSGLAGFNNEQFF. The chain uses TRBV20-1 and TRBJ2-1, with 13 bases fitting TRBD2. CDR1 and CDR2 (germline): DFQATT, SNEGSKA (reference sequence). This CDR3 spans 18 amino acids. V lost 1 base, J lost 5 bases, and 11 bases stayed unmatched.